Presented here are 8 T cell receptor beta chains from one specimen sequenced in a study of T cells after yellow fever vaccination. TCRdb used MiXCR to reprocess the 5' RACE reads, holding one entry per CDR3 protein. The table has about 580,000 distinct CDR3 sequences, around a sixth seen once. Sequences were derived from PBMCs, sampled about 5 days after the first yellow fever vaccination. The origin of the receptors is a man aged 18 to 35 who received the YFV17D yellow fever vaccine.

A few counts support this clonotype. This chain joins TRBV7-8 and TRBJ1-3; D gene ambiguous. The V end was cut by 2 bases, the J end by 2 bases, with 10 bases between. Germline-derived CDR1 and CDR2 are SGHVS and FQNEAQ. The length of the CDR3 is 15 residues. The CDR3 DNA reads TGTGCCAGCAGCTTACGCAGGACCCCTGGAAACACCATATATTTT. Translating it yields CASSLRRTPGNTIYF.

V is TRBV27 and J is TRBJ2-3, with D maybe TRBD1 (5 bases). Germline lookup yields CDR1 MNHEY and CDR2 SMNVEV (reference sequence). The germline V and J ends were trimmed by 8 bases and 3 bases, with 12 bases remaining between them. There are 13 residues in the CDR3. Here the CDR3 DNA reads TGTGCCAGCCAGGGTCGACGGACAGATACGCAGTATTTT. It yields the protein CASQGRRTDTQYF.

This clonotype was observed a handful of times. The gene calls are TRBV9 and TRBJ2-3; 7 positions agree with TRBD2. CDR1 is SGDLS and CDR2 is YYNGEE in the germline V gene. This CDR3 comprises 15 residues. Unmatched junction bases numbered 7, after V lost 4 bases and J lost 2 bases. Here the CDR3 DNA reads TGTGCCAGCAGCACCTCTAGCGGATACACAGATACGCAGTATTTT. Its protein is CASSTSSGYTDTQYF.

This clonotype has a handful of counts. The CDR3 here is CASSLAGYDYGYTF. The CDR3 DNA reads as TGCGCCAGCAGCTTGGCGGGCTATGACTATGGCTACACCTTC. This sequence joins TRBV5-1 and TRBJ1-2, with unresolved D. Per the germline V gene, CDR1 is SGHRS and CDR2 is YFSETQ. The V end lost 0 bases, the J end lost 3 bases, and 9 bases lay between the germline ends. There are 14 residues in the CDR3.

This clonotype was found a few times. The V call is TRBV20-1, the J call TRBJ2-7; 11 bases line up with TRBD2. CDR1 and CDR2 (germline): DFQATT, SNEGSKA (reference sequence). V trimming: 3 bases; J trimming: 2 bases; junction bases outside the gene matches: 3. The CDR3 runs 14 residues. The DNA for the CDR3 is TGCAGTGCTAGCGGGACTAGCGGACCCTACGAGCAGTACTTC. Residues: CSASGTSGPYEQYF.

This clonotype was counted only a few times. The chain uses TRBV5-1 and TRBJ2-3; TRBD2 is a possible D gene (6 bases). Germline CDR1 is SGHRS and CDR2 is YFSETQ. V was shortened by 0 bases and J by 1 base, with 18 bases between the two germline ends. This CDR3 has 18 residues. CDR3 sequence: CASSLAVGAGLGTDTQYF. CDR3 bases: TGCGCCAGCAGCTTGGCCGTTGGGGCGGGGTTAGGCACAGATACGCAGTATTTT.

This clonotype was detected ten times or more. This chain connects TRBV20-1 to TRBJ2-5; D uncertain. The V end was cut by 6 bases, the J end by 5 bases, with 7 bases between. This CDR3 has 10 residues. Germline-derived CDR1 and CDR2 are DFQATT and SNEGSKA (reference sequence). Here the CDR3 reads CSALRETQYF. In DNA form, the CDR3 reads TGCAGTGCCCTGAGGGAGACCCAGTACTTC.

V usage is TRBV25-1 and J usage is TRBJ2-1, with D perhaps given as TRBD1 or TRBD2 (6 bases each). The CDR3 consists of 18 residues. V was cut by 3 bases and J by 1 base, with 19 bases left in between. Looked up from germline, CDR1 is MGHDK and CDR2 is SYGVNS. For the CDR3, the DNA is TGTGCCAGCAGTGATGCCGGGGGCGGCTTGAGTTCCTACAATGAGCAGTTCTTC. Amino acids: CASSDAGGGLSSYNEQFF.